One sample yielded the 19 T cell receptor beta chains listed below, sequenced in a study of monozygotic twins with inflammatory bowel disease. For each CDR3 protein, TCRdb gives one entry from its re-call of the 5' RACE reads, without DNA. Its clone listing holds approximately 340,000 distinct CDR3 sequences. Sequencing input: blood. These receptors were collected from a human donor with ulcerative colitis or Crohn's disease, or a healthy co-twin of an affected twin (not recorded which).

This rearrangement joins TRBV19 to TRBJ1-4; TCRdb reports TRBD1, a call that lacks DNA to check it against. This CDR3 has 15 residues. The germline gives CDR1 LNHDA, CDR2 SQIVND (reference sequence). The CDR3 loop reads CASSMGSTGDEKLFF.

The CDR3 loop is CASSVSGTGVPGNTIYF. The V call is TRBV5-1, the J call TRBJ1-3; TCRdb selects TRBD1, and the lack of DNA leaves this call unchecked. CDR1 is SGHRS, CDR2 YFSETQ, per germline. This CDR3 has 17 residues.

The J gene is TRBJ1-1, the V gene TRBV3-1; TCRdb designates TRBD1, a call that cannot be tested without DNA. The germline V gene has CDR1 LGHDT and CDR2 YNNKEL (reference sequence). The CDR3 is 12 amino acids. CDR3 residues: CASSRGLTEAFF.

The chain has TRBV20-1 and TRBJ1-2; there is no DNA to check the TCRdb D call of TRBD1. From germline, CDR1 is DFQATT and CDR2 SNEGSKA (reference sequence). The CDR3 has 17 amino acids. CDR3 loop: CSARDLHEPGQRSHYTF.

The rearrangement joins TRBV29-1 to TRBJ2-2; checking the TCRdb D call of TRBD1 is not possible without DNA. CDR1 and CDR2 (germline): SQVTM, ANQGSEA. The CDR3 has 15 residues. CDR3 residues: CSVEAGGAGTGELFF.

This chain's CDR3 is CASSVFGVNTEAFF. The rearrangement uses TRBV28 and TRBJ1-1. CDR1 and CDR2 (germline): MDHEN, SYDVKM. This CDR3 region has 14 residues.

V usage is TRBV11-2 and J usage is TRBJ2-3; TCRdb reports TRBD2, a call that lacks DNA to check it against. The CDR3 has 16 residues. Germline V gives CDR1 SGHAT, CDR2 FQNNGV. This chain's CDR3 is CASREKRLAGTDTQYF.

The chain carries TRBV7-8 and TRBJ2-3; TCRdb gives TRBD2 as the D gene, but with no DNA this cannot be confirmed. The germline CDR1 and CDR2 sequences are SGHVS and FQNEAQ. This CDR3 spans 15 amino acids. The CDR3 loop is CASSPGTSVTDTQYF. The complete variable domain, with remaining parts taken from reference TRBV7-8 and TRBJ2-3, reads GAGVSQSPRYKVAKRGQDVALRCDPISGHVSLFWYQQALGQGPEFLTYFQNEAQLDKSGLPSDRFFAERPEGSVSTLKIQRTQQEDSAVYLCASSPGTSVTDTQYFGPGTRLTVL.

V gene TRBV5-5 combines with J gene TRBJ2-6; the D call of TRBD1 rests on TCRdb alone, since no DNA is present to check it. CDR3 length equals 18 residues. Germline V gene data show CDR1 as SGHKS and CDR2 as YYEKEE (reference sequence). The CDR3 sequence: CASTFGGTGGSGANVLTF.

This chain links TRBV29-1 with TRBJ1-2; with no DNA, the TCRdb D assignment of TRBD1 cannot be verified. This CDR3 has 13 amino acids. Germline values: CDR1 SQVTM, CDR2 ANQGSEA. The CDR3: CSVANPGSGGYTF.

V and J are TRBV30 and TRBJ2-7; TCRdb's assignment of TRBD1 cannot be checked, as there is no DNA. Germline V lookup: CDR1 GTSNPN, CDR2 SVGIG (reference sequence). The CDR3 runs to 14 residues. CDR3 loop: CAWSEGHISPEQYF. The full variable domain, in which reference TRBV30 and TRBJ2-7 provide the parts outside the CDR3, is SQTIHQWPATLVQPVGSPLSLECTVEGTSNPNLYWYRQAAGRGLQLLFYSVGIGQISSEVPQNLSASRPQDRQFILSSKKLLLSDSGFYLCAWSEGHISPEQYFGPGTRLTVT.

The chain uses TRBV11-2 and TRBJ2-7; the TCRdb call, TRBD1, lacks DNA for checking. Germline CDR1 and CDR2: SGHAT and FQNNGV. The length of the CDR3 is 16 residues. The CDR3 loop reads CASSLGYFGTGYEQYF.

The chain links TRBV27 to TRBJ2-5; TCRdb calls TRBD1, which cannot be checked without DNA. CDR3 size: 13 residues. The germline CDR1 and CDR2 sequences are MNHEY and SMNVEV (reference sequence). The chain's CDR3 is CASSRRQYETQYF.

V and J are TRBV29-1 and TRBJ2-2; lacking DNA, the TRBD1 call made by TCRdb goes unchecked. Looked up from germline, CDR1 is SQVTM and CDR2 is ANQGSEA. The length of the CDR3 is 14 residues. This CDR3 is CSVDGRGDTGELFF.

The chain joins TRBV7-9 to TRBJ2-2; lacking DNA, the TRBD1 call made by TCRdb goes unchecked. CDR3 length equals 13 residues. Per germline, CDR1 SEHNR and CDR2 FQNEAQ (reference sequence). CDR3 in amino acids: CAVERGDTGELFF.

J is TRBJ1-2 and V is TRBV5-1; TCRdb calls TRBD1, which cannot be checked without DNA. Germline values: CDR1 SGHRS, CDR2 YFSETQ. The CDR3 runs to 11 residues. CDR3 in amino acids: CASGTGHGYTF.

The rearrangement joins TRBV9 to TRBJ2-1. Per germline, CDR1 SGDLS and CDR2 YYNGEE. This CDR3 has 15 residues. The CDR3 is CASSASGSSYNEQFF.

This chain joins TRBV30 and TRBJ1-3. The CDR3 spans 13 residues. CDR1 is GTSNPN, CDR2 SVGIG, per germline (reference sequence). CDR3: CAWSGPSGNTIYF.

The V gene is TRBV10-3, the J gene TRBJ2-3; there is no DNA to check the TCRdb D call of TRBD1. From germline, CDR1 is ENHRY and CDR2 SYGVKD. The CDR3 has 12 residues. The CDR3 sequence: CAISGQADTQYF.